The clone carrying this T cell receptor (beta chain) has a count of ten or more. Using its own MiXCR run on the reads, TCRdb lists one record per CDR3 protein. The sample holds about 440,000 distinct CDR3 sequences, 30% to 40% seen once. This entry comes from a study of T cell repertoires in cytomegalovirus infection. The germline CDR1 and CDR2 sequences are SGHAT and FQNNGV. Trimming removed 5 bases from V and 4 bases from J, with 14 bases in between. The CDR3 loop spans 14 amino acids. Sequencing was carried out using PBMCs. V gene TRBV11-2 combines with J gene TRBJ1-2, with D possibly matching TRBD1 (6 bases). The source of this sequence is a human donor in good health (CMV status not recorded). Some clones in this sample may be carry-over from other donors' samples. CDR3 coding DNA: TGTGCCAGCAGCCCAGTGGGACACATCTATGGCTACACCTTC. Amino acids: CASSPVGHIYGYTF.